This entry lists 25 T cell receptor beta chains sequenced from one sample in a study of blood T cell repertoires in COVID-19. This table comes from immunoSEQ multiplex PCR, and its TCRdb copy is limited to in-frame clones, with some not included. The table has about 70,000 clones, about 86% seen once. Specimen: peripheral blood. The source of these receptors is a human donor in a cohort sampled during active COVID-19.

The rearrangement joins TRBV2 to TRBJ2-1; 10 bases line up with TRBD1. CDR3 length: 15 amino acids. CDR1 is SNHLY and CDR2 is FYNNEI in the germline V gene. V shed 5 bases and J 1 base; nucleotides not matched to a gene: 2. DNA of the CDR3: TGTGCCAGCAGTCGGGACAGGGGTTCCTACAATGAGCAGTTCTTC. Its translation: CASSRDRGSYNEQFF. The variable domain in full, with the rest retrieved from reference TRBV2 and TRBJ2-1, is EPEVTQTPSHQVTQMGQEVILRCVPISNHLYFYWYRQILGQKVEFLVSFYNNEISEKSEIFDDQFSVERPDGSNFTLKIRSTKLEDSAMYFCASSRDRGSYNEQFFGPGTRLTVL.

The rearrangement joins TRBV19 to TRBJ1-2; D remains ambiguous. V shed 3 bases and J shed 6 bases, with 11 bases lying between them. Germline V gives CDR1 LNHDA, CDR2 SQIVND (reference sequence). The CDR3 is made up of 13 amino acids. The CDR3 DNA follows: TGTGCCAGTAGTATTTATGGGCGAGATGGCTACACCTTC. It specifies CASSIYGRDGYTF.

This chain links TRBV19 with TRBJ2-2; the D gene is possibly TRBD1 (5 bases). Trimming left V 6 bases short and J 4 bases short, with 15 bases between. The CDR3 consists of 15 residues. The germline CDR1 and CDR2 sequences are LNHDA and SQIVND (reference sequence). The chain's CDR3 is CASRSQGRGTGELFF. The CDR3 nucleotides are TGTGCCAGTAGGTCCCAGGGAAGGGGCACCGGGGAGCTGTTTTTT. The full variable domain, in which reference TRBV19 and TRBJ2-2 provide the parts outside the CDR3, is DGGITQSPKYLFRKEGQNVTLSCEQNLNHDAMYWYRQDPGQGLRLIYYSQIVNDFQKGDIAEGYSVSREKKESFPLTVTSAQKNPTAFYLCASRSQGRGTGELFFGEGSRLTVL.

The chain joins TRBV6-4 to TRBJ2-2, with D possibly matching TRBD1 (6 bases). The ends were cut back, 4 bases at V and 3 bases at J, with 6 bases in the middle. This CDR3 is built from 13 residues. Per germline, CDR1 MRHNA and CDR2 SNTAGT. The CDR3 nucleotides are TGTGCCAGCAGTGCAGGGGACACCGGGGAGCTGTTTTTT. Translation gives CASSAGDTGELFF.

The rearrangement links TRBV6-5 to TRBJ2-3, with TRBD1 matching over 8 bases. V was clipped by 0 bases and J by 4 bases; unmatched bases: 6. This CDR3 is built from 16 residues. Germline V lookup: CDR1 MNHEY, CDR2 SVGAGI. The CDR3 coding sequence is TGTGCCAGCAGTTACTCTGGACAGGGTCAGGCAGATACGCAGTATTTT. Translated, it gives CASSYSGQGQADTQYF.

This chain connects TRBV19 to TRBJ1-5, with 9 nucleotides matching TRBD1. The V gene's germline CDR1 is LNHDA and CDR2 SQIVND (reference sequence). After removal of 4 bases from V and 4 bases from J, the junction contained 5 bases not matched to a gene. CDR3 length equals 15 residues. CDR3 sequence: CASSTDRGMNQPQHF. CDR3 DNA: TGTGCCAGTAGTACGGACAGGGGAATGAATCAGCCCCAGCATTTT.

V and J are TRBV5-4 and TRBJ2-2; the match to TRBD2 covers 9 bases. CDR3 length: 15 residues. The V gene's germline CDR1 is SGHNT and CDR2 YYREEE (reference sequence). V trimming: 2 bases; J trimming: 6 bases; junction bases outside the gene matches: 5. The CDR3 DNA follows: TGTGCCAGCAGCTTTAGCGGGGGAGGGGCCGGGGAGCTGTTTTTT. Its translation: CASSFSGGGAGELFF.

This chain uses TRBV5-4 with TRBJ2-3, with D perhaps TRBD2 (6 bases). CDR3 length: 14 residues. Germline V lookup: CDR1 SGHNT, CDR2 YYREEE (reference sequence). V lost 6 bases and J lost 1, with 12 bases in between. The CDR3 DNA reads TGTGCCAGCACCCGGGAGCACCGCACAGATACGCAGTATTTT. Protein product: CASTREHRTDTQYF.

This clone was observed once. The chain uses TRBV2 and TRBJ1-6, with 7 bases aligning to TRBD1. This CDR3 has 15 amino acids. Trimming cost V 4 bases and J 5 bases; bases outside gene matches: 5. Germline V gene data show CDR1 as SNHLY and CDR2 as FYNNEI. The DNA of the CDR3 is TGTGCCAGCAGTGTCGGAGACAGGGATAATTCACCCCTCCACTTT. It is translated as CASSVGDRDNSPLHF.

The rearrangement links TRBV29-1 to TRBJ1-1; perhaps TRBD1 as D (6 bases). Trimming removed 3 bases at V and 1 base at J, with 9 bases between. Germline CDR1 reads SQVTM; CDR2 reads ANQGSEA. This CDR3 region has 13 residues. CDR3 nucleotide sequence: TGCAGCGTTGATGAAGGGGGGAACACTGAAGCTTTCTTT. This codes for CSVDEGGNTEAFF. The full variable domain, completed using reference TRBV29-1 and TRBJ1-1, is SAVISQKPSRDICQRGTSLTIQCQVDSQVTMMFWYRQQPGQSLTLIATANQGSEATYESGFVIDKFPISRPNLTFSTLTVSNMSPEDSSIYLCSVDEGGNTEAFFGQGTRLTVV.

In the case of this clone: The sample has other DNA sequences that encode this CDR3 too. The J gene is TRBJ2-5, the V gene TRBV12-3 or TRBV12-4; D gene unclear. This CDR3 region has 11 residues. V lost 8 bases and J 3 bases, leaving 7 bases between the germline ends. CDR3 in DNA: TGTGCCAGCCGAGGTGAAGAGACCCAGTACTTC. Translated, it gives CASRGEETQYF.

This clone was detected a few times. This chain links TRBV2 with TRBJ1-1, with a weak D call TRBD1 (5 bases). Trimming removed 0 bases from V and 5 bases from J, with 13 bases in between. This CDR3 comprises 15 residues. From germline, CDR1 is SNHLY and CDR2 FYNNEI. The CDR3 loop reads CASSEARGGMTEAFF. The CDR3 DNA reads TGTGCCAGCAGTGAAGCGCGGGGGGGAATGACTGAAGCTTTCTTT.

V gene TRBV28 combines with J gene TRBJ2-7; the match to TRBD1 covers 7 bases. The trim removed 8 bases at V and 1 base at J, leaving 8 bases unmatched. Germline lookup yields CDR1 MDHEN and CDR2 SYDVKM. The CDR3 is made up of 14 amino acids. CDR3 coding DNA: TGTGCCAGCTCCCTCCGACAGGGATCCTACGAGCAGTACTTC. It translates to CASSLRQGSYEQYF.

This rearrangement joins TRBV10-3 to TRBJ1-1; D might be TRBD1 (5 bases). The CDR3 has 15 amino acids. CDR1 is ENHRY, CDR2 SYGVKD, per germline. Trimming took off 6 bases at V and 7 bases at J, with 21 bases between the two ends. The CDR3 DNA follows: TGTGCCATCAGAAATGGAGGGGTATCAGGCGTTGAAGCTTTCTTT. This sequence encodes CAIRNGGVSGVEAFF.

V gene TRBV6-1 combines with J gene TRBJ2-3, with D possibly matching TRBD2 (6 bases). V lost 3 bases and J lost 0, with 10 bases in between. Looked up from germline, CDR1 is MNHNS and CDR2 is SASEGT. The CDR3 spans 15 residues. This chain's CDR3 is CASSERRGSTDTQYF. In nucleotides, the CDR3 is TGTGCCAGCAGTGAGAGACGGGGGAGCACAGATACGCAGTATTTT.

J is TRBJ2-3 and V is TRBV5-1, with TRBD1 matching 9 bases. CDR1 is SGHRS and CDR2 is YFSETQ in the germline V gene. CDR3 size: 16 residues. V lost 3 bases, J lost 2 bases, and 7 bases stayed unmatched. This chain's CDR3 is CASSSTGGSVTDTQYF. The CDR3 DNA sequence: TGCGCCAGCAGCTCGACAGGGGGAAGTGTCACAGATACGCAGTATTTT.

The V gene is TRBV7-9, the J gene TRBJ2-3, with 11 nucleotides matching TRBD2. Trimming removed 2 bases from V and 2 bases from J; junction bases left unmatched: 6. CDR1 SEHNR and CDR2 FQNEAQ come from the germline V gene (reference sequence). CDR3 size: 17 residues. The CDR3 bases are TGTGCCAGCAGCTTACCTAGCGGGGGGCAAAACACAGATACGCAGTATTTT. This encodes CASSLPSGGQNTDTQYF.

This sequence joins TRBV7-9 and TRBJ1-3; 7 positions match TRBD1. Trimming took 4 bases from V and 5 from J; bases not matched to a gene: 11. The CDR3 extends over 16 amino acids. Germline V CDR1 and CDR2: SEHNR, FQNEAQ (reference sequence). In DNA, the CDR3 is TGTGCCAGCAGCTACCTTAGAGGGGACAGAAGAAACACCATATATTTT. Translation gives CASSYLRGDRRNTIYF.

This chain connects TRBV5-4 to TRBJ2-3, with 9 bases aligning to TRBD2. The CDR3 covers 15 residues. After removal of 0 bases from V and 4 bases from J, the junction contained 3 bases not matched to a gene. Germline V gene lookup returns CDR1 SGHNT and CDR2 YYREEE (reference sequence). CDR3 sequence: CASSLASGAPDTQYF. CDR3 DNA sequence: TGTGCCAGCAGCTTGGCTAGCGGGGCCCCAGATACGCAGTATTTT.

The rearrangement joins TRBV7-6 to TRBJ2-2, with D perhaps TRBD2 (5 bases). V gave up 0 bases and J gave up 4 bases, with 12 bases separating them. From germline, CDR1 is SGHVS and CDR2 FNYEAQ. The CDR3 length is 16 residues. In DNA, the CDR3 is TGTGCCAGCAGCTTAGCCGGCGGGTTCCTCACCGGGGAGCTGTTTTTT. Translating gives CASSLAGGFLTGELFF.

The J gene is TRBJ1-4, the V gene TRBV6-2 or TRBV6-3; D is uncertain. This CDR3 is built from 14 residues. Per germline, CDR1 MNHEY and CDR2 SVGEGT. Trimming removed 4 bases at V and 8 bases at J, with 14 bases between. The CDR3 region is CASSSGSVVEKLFF. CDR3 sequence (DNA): TGTGCCAGCAGTTCCGGGAGTGTTGTCGAAAAACTGTTTTTT.

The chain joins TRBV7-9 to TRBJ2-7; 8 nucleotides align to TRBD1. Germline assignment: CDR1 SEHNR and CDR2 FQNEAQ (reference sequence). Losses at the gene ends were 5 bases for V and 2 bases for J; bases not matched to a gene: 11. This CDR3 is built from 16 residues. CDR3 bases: TGTGCCAGCAGCCCTCCATTCCGACAGGGGACCTACGAGCAGTACTTC. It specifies CASSPPFRQGTYEQYF.

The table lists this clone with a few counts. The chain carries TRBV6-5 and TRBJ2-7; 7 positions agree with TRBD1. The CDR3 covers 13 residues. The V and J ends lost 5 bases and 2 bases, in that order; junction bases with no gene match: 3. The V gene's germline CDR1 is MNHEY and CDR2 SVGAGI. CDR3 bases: TGTGCCAGCAGTCGGACAGGCGCCTACGAGCAGTACTTC. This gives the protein CASSRTGAYEQYF.

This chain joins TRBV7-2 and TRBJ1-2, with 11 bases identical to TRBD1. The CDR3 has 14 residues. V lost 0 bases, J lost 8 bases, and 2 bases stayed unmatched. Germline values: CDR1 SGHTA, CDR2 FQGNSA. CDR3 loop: CASSLAGQGGGYTF. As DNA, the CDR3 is TGTGCCAGCAGCTTAGCGGGACAGGGGGGCGGCTACACCTTC.

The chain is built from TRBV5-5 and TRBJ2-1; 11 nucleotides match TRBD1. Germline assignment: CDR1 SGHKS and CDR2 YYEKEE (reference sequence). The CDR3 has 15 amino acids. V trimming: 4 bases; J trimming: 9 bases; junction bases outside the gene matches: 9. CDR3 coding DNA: TGTGCCAGCAGCCCCGGGACAGGGGGTGGGAGTGAGCAGTTCTTC. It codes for CASSPGTGGGSEQFF.